Below are 24 T cell receptor beta chains sequenced from a single sample in a study of blood T cell repertoires in COVID-19. TCRdb keeps only in-frame clones here, not all; method: immunoSEQ multiplex PCR. Of more than 30,000 clones listed, about 88% are singletons. Sample: peripheral blood. These receptors were obtained from a man aged 55 to 70 with active COVID-19.

This clone occurred once. V usage is TRBV6-5 and J usage is TRBJ2-1; D not resolved. V lost 7 bases and J lost 5, with 9 bases in between. Germline CDR1 and CDR2: MNHEY and SVGAGI. This CDR3 has 12 residues. In nucleotides, the CDR3 is TGTGCCAGCACGAGAGTGAACAATGAGCAGTTCTTC. It encodes CASTRVNNEQFF.

The chain links TRBV25-1 to TRBJ2-1; 9 positions agree with TRBD1. The CDR3 has 17 residues. The germline V gene has CDR1 MGHDK and CDR2 SYGVNS. With 5 bases clipped from V and 7 bases from J, the junction kept 15 bases outside the gene matches. DNA of the CDR3: TGTGCCAGCAGTAATCCGCGGCGGGACAGGGTAACAAATGAGCAGTTCTTC. Translated: CASSNPRRDRVTNEQFF.

The rearrangement links TRBV5-4 to TRBJ2-2; 11 bases are a match to TRBD2. Trimming took 4 bases from V and 7 from J; bases not matched to a gene: 15. Per the germline V gene, CDR1 is SGHNT and CDR2 is YYREEE (reference sequence). There are 18 residues in the CDR3. CDR3 loop: CASSRGTTTSGSSGELFF. The CDR3 nucleotides read TGTGCCAGCAGCCGGGGTACGACCACTAGCGGGAGCAGCGGGGAGCTGTTTTTT.

The V and J genes are TRBV24-1 and TRBJ2-5; 7 bases match TRBD1. Germline V gives CDR1 KGHDR, CDR2 SFDVKD. CDR3 length equals 14 residues. The trim removed 4 bases at V and 0 bases at J, leaving 1 base unmatched. CDR3: CATSDGQDQETQYF. Written as DNA, the CDR3 is TGTGCCACCAGTGACGGACAGGACCAAGAGACCCAGTACTTC.

The V call is TRBV3-1 (or the pseudogene TRBV3-2), the J call TRBJ2-3, with 11 nucleotides matching TRBD1. The V gene's germline CDR1 is LGHDT and CDR2 YNNKEL (reference sequence). Losses at the gene ends were 5 bases for V and 3 bases for J; bases not matched to a gene: 7. This CDR3 is built from 16 residues. The CDR3 sequence is CASSSTGTGGTDTQYF. The DNA of the CDR3 is TGTGCCAGCAGCAGTACCGGGACAGGGGGGACAGATACGCAGTATTTT.

The rearrangement links TRBV7-6 to TRBJ2-2; tentatively, D is TRBD1 (6 bases). This CDR3 contains 15 residues. V was pared by 2 bases and J by 0 bases, with 7 bases between. Germline V gene data show CDR1 as SGHVS and CDR2 as FNYEAQ. Here the CDR3 reads CASSLRTANTGELFF. CDR3 DNA sequence: TGTGCCAGCAGCTTAAGGACAGCGAACACCGGGGAGCTGTTTTTT. The full variable domain, with the rest looked up from reference TRBV7-6 and TRBJ2-2, is GAGVSQSPRYKVTKRGQDVALRCDPISGHVSLYWYRQALGQGPEFLTYFNYEAQQDKSGLPNDRFSAERPEGSISTLTIQRTEQRDSAMYRCASSLRTANTGELFFGEGSRLTVL.

The rearrangement joins TRBV7-3 to TRBJ2-1; D uncertain. CDR3 length: 12 residues. Trimming took off 4 bases at V and 4 bases at J, with 5 bases between the two ends. CDR1 and CDR2 from the germline V gene are SGHTA and FQGTGA. CDR3 sequence: CASSSRYNEQFF. As DNA, the CDR3 is TGTGCCAGCAGCTCTAGATACAATGAGCAGTTCTTC.

This clone was picked up one time. This chain connects TRBV11-3 to TRBJ1-1; D unclear. Germline V lookup: CDR1 SGHNT, CDR2 YENEEA. The CDR3 runs to 13 residues. The V end lost 3 bases, the J end lost 1 base, and 6 bases lay between the germline ends. The CDR3 region has the DNA TGTGCCAGCAGCTTTGGGCGGAACACTGAAGCTTTCTTT. This codes for CASSFGRNTEAFF.

V is TRBV2 and J is TRBJ1-2; 12 nucleotides line up with TRBD1. This CDR3 spans 15 amino acids. Trimming cost V 3 bases and J 2 bases; bases outside gene matches: 1. Per the germline V gene, CDR1 is SNHLY and CDR2 is FYNNEI. CDR3 amino acids: CASSEGQGANYGYTF. CDR3 DNA: TGTGCCAGCAGTGAGGGACAGGGGGCGAACTATGGCTACACCTTC.

This chain links TRBV7-2 with TRBJ2-7, with TRBD1 as a possible D gene (6 bases). This CDR3 contains 13 residues. Trimming left V 3 bases short and J 7 bases short, with 13 bases between. Germline lookup yields CDR1 SGHTA and CDR2 FQGNSA. This chain's CDR3 is CASSLQQGEEQYF. The CDR3 DNA is TGTGCCAGCAGCTTGCAACAGGGTGAAGAGCAGTACTTC.

This chain uses TRBV7-2 with TRBJ1-2; TRBD1 might be the D (6 bases). This CDR3 is built from 13 residues. Trimming removed 5 bases at V and 3 bases at J, with 10 bases between. Germline CDR1 reads SGHTA; CDR2 reads FQGNSA. CDR3 sequence (DNA): TGTGCCAGCAGCAGGGGGGGCTACTATGGCTACACCTTC. Translated, it gives CASSRGGYYGYTF. Supplemented by reference TRBV7-2 and TRBJ1-2, the full variable domain reads GAGVSQSPSNKVTEKGKDVELRCDPISGHTALYWYRQSLGQGLEFLIYFQGNSAPDKSGLPSDRFSAERTGGSVSTLTIQRTQQEDSAVYLCASSRGGYYGYTFGSGTRLTVV.

The rearrangement joins TRBV18 to TRBJ2-3; 14 nucleotides agree with TRBD2. Germline assignment: CDR1 KGHSH and CDR2 LQKENI. Trimming cost V 0 bases and J 0 bases; bases outside gene matches: 5. The CDR3 consists of 19 residues. The CDR3 here is CASSPPRTSGRLSTDTQYF. The CDR3 nucleotides are TGTGCCAGCTCACCACCCAGGACTAGCGGGAGGCTGAGCACAGATACGCAGTATTTT.

The gene calls are TRBV6-5 and TRBJ2-1, with TRBD2 identical over 7 bases. The CDR3 has 15 residues. Germline V CDR1 and CDR2: MNHEY, SVGAGI. V gave up 6 bases and J gave up 7 bases; unmatched junction bases: 12. CDR3 residues: CASSPTKTSRNEQFF. CDR3 sequence (DNA): TGTGCCAGCAGCCCAACAAAGACTAGCCGTAATGAGCAGTTCTTC.

The chain joins TRBV5-1 to TRBJ1-2, with 12 bases fitting TRBD1. There are 15 residues in the CDR3. Trimming removed 2 bases from V and 5 bases from J; junction bases left unmatched: 4. Germline CDR1 is SGHRS and CDR2 is YFSETQ. CDR3 DNA sequence: TGCGCCAGCAGCTTTACGGGACAGGGGGCATATGGCTACACCTTC. This codes for CASSFTGQGAYGYTF.

The chain uses TRBV9 and TRBJ2-2; a weak D match, TRBD2 (6 bases). CDR1 is SGDLS, CDR2 YYNGEE, per germline. This CDR3 comprises 14 residues. V lost 3 bases and J 7 bases, leaving 13 bases between the germline ends. CDR3 bases: TGTGCCAGCAGCGGCGGGACCCTAGACGGGGAGCTGTTTTTT. Its translation is CASSGGTLDGELFF.

The chain links TRBV4-2 to TRBJ2-3; 8 bases match TRBD2. This CDR3 is 16 amino acids long. V shed 0 bases, J shed 5 bases, and the junction held 7 bases outside the gene matches. CDR1 is LGHNA and CDR2 is YNFKEQ in the germline V gene. The CDR3 loop is CASSQDPGRAEDTQYF. The CDR3 coding sequence is TGTGCCAGCAGCCAAGACCCCGGGAGGGCCGAAGATACGCAGTATTTT.

Written as DNA, the CDR3 is TGTGCCAGCAGGACAGCTAACACCGGGGAGCTGTTTTTT. It yields the protein CASRTANTGELFF. The J gene is TRBJ2-2, the V gene TRBV27, with D perhaps matching TRBD1 (5 bases). CDR3 length: 13 amino acids. V lost 6 bases and J 2 bases, leaving 7 bases between the germline ends. Germline-derived CDR1 and CDR2 are MNHEY and SMNVEV (reference sequence).

This chain joins TRBV7-6 and TRBJ2-1, with 9 positions matching TRBD1. CDR3 size: 14 residues. J lost 8 bases, V lost 5 bases, and 7 bases had no gene match. CDR1 SGHVS and CDR2 FNYEAQ come from the germline V gene. CDR3 loop: CASSAGTGNHEQFF. CDR3 coding DNA: TGTGCCAGCAGCGCGGGGACAGGGAACCATGAGCAGTTCTTC.

The chain couples TRBV5-1 to TRBJ2-3, with D tentatively TRBD1 (5 bases). The germline gives CDR1 SGHRS, CDR2 YFSETQ. The V and J ends lost 4 bases and 2 bases respectively, with 14 bases between them. This CDR3 is 15 amino acids long. CDR3 loop: CASSNSGPNTDTQYF. The CDR3 DNA is TGCGCCAGCAGCAACTCAGGGCCCAACACAGATACGCAGTATTTT.

The gene calls are TRBV18 and TRBJ1-2; 8 bases align to TRBD1. Looked up from germline, CDR1 is KGHSH and CDR2 is LQKENI. The CDR3 is 15 amino acids. The V segment lost 6 bases and the J segment 4 bases; nucleotides outside the gene matches: 10. CDR3 coding DNA: TGTGCCAGCTCGTCCGGACAGGGACCAAGCTATGGCTACACCTTC. Its protein is CASSSGQGPSYGYTF.

The chain combines TRBV2 with TRBJ2-7; D uncertain. Per the germline V gene, CDR1 is SNHLY and CDR2 is FYNNEI. The CDR3 sequence is 16 residues long. Trimming removed 0 bases at V and 3 bases at J, with 15 bases between. In DNA form, the CDR3 reads TGTGCCAGCAGTGAAGCGCTTGCTGAACTAAGCTACGAGCAGTACTTC. Protein product: CASSEALAELSYEQYF.

This rearrangement joins TRBV6-2 or TRBV6-3 to TRBJ1-1, with TRBD1 matching 9 bases. V lost 2 bases, J lost 3 bases, and 7 bases stayed unmatched. CDR1 and CDR2 from the germline V gene are MNHEY and SVGEGT. CDR3 length: 16 residues. The CDR3 region has the DNA TGTGCCAGCAGTTACGAGACAGGGGGTAGCGACACTGAAGCTTTCTTT. It is translated as CASSYETGGSDTEAFF.

The CDR3 is CASIGSGKNIGTDTQYF. CDR3 in DNA: TGTGCCAGCATCGGTAGCGGGAAGAATATAGGCACAGATACGCAGTATTTT. The chain uses TRBV2 and TRBJ2-3; 8 nucleotides match TRBD2. Germline V gives CDR1 SNHLY, CDR2 FYNNEI. J gave up 1 base and V 7 bases, and 13 bases lay outside the gene matches. CDR3 length: 17 residues.

CDR3 coding DNA: TGTGCCAGCAGCCCCGCCCCCGGGACAGGGCTGCACGGCTACACCTTC. This encodes CASSPAPGTGLHGYTF. The chain links TRBV7-2 to TRBJ1-2; 9 bases are shared with TRBD1. This CDR3 region has 16 residues. From germline, CDR1 is SGHTA and CDR2 FQGNSA. Trimming removed 5 bases from V and 8 bases from J; junction bases left unmatched: 15.